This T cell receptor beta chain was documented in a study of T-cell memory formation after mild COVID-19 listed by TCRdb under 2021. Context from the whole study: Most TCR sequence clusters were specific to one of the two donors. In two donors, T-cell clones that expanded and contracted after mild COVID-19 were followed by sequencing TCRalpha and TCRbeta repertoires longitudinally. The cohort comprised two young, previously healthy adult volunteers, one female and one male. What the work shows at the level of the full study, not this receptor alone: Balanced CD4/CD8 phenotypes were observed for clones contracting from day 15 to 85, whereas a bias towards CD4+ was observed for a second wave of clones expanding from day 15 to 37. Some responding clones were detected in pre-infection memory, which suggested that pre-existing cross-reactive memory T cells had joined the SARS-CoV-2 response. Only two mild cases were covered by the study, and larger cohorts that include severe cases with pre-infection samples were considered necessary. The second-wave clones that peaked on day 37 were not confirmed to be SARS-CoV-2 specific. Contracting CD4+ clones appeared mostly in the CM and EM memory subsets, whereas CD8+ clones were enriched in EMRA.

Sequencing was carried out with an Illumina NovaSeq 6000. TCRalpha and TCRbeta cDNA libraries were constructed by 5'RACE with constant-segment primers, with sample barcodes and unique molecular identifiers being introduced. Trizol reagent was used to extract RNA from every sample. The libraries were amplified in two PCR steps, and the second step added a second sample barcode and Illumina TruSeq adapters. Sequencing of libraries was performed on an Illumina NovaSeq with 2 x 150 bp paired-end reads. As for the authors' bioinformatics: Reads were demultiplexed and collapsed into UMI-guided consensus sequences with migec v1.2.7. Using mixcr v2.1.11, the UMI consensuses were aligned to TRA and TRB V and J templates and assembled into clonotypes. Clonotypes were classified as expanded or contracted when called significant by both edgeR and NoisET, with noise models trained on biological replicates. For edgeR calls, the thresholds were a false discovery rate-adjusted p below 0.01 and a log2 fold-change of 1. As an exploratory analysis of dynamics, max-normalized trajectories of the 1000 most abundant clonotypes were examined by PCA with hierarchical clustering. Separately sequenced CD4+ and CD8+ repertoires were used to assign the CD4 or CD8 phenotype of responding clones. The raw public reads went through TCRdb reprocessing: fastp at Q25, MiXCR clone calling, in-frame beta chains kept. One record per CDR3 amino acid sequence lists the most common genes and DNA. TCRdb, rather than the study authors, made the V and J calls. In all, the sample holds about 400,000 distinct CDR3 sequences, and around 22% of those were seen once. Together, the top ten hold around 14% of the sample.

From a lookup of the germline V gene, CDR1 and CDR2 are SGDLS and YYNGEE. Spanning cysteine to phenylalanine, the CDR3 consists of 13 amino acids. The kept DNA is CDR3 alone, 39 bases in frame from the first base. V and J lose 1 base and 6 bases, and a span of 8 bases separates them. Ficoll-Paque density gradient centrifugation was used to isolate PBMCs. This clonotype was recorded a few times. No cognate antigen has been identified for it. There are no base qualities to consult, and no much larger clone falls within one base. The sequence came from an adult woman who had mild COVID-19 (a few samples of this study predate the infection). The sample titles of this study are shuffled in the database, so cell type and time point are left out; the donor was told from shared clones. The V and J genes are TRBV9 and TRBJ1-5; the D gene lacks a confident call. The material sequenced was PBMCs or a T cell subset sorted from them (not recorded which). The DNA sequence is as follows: TGTGCCAGCAGCGTATCGTCCGGTCAGCCCCAGCATTTT. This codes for CASSVSSGQPQHF.